This is a list of T cell receptor beta chains from one sample in a study of OX40 agonist ivuxolimab in advanced cancers. Assay used: immunoSEQ multiplex PCR; TCRdb lists only in-frame clones, some missing. The sample shows 57,000 or so clones, around 83% of them seen only once. The starting material was CD4+ or CD8+ T cells sorted from blood, obtained in a trial of the OX40 agonist ivuxolimab. These receptors all come from an adult with an advanced solid tumor such as melanoma, head and neck, liver or kidney cancer. Both conserved end residues are part of each CDR3. A D gene is named only where the DNA matches it firmly. The size entry is marked missing in some rows and otherwise reads once, few, many or a size class.

CDR3: CASSLDGVNYNEQFF
DNA: TGCGCCAGCAGCTTGGATGGGGTAAACTACAATGAGCAGTTCTTC
J: TRBJ2-1
V: TRBV5-1
length: 15
D: -
size: -

CDR3: CASSPPQGSGELFF
DNA: TGTGCCAGCAGCCCCCCCCAGGGGTCCGGGGAGCTGTTTTTT
J: TRBJ2-2
V: TRBV11-3
length: 14
D: -
size: -

CDR3: CASSSTRRQPQHF
DNA: TGTGCCAGTAGTTCAACTCGTCGTCAGCCCCAGCATTTT
J: TRBJ1-5
V: TRBV19
length: 13
D: -
size: -

CDR3: CASSSRYEQYF
DNA: TGTGCCAGCAGCAGTAGATACGAGCAGTACTTC
J: TRBJ2-7
V: TRBV5-4
length: 11
D: -
size: -

CDR3: CASREGNNEKLFF
DNA: TGTGCCAGCAGGGAGGGAAATAATGAAAAACTGTTTTTT
J: TRBJ1-4
V: TRBV13
length: 13
D: -
size: few

CDR3: CSAAGQGSEQYF
DNA: TGCAGCGCAGCGGGACAGGGAAGCGAGCAGTACTTC
J: TRBJ2-7
V: TRBV29-1
length: 12
D: TRBD1
size: -

CDR3: CASSFQGRETQYF
DNA: TGTGCCAGCAGCTTCCAAGGGCGAGAGACCCAGTACTTC
J: TRBJ2-5
V: TRBV7-2
length: 13
D: -
size: -

CDR3: CASSLVVTGELFF
DNA: TGTGCCAGCAGCTTAGTGGTCACCGGGGAGCTGTTTTTT
J: TRBJ2-2
V: TRBV11-3
length: 13
D: -
size: -

CDR3: CASQEGREAFF
DNA: TGTGCCAGCCAGGAGGGGAGGGAAGCTTTCTTT
J: TRBJ1-1
V: TRBV10-3
length: 11
D: -
size: -

CDR3: CASSRQGGLAWDNEQFF
DNA: TGTGCCAGCAGCCGACAAGGGGGACTAGCATGGGACAATGAGCAGTTCTTC
J: TRBJ2-1
V: TRBV7-3
length: 17
D: TRBD2
size: -

CDR3: CASRWASGTQYF
DNA: TGTGCCAGCAGATGGGCCTCCGGTACGCAGTATTTT
J: TRBJ2-3
V: TRBV11-3
length: 12
D: -
size: -

CDR3: CASSLTRLDTQYF
DNA: TGTGCCAGCAGCTTAACACGGTTAGATACGCAGTATTTT
J: TRBJ2-3
V: TRBV7-3
length: 13
D: -
size: -

CDR3: CASSPIGGSYEQYF
DNA: TGTGCCAGTAGTCCTATAGGGGGGTCCTACGAGCAGTACTTC
J: TRBJ2-7
V: TRBV19
length: 14
D: -
size: -

CDR3: CASSYRTGINHEQYF
DNA: TGTGCCAGCAGTTACCGGACAGGGATCAACCACGAGCAGTACTTC
J: TRBJ2-7
V: TRBV6-6
length: 15
D: TRBD1
size: -

CDR3: CASSHGTGGKLFF
DNA: TGTGCCAGCAGCCACGGGACAGGGGGAAAACTGTTTTTT
J: TRBJ1-4
V: TRBV14
length: 13
D: TRBD1
size: -

CDR3: CASSLGDTGELFF
DNA: TGTGCCAGCAGCTTGGGGGACACCGGGGAGCTGTTTTTT
J: TRBJ2-2
V: TRBV7-9
length: 13
D: -
size: -

CDR3: CASSLQEFNQPQHF
DNA: TGTGCCAGCAGTCTCCAGGAGTTCAATCAGCCCCAGCATTTT
J: TRBJ1-5
V: TRBV6-5
length: 14
D: -
size: -

CDR3: CASSENLSSGNTIYF
DNA: TGCGCCAGCAGTGAGAACCTGAGCTCTGGAAACACCATATATTTT
J: TRBJ1-3
V: TRBV10-1
length: 15
D: -
size: -